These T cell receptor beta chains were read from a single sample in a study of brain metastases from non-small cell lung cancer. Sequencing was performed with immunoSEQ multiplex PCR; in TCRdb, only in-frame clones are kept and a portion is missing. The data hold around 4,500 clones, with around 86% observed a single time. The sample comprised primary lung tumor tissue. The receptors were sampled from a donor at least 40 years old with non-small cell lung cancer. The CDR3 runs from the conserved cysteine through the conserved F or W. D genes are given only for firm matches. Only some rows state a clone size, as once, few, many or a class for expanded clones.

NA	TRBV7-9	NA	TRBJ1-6	TGTGCCAGCAGCTTATCGTCGGCAAATTCACCCCTCCACTTT	CASSLSSANSPLHF
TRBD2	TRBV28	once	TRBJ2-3	TGTGCCAGCAACGACGGCGGGGGGCCCGGCACAGATACGCAGTATTTT	CASNDGGGPGTDTQYF
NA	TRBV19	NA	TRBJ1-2	TGTGCCAGTACCCCGGGGCCGTTTGATTATGGCTACACCTTC	CASTPGPFDYGYTF
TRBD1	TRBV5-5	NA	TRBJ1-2	TGTGCCAGCAGCTCGACAGGGGTTGACAGCTACACCTTC	CASSSTGVDSYTF
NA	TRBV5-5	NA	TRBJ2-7	TGTGCCAGCAGCTTGGAAGTAGGGAGCGCCTACGAGCAGTACTTC	CASSLEVGSAYEQYF
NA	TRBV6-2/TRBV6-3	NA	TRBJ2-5	TGTGCCAGCAGTTACCCCCGGGAGACCCAGTACTTC	CASSYPRETQYF
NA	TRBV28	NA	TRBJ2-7	TGTGCCAGCAGCCGGGCACGGGCAAGAAACGAGCAGTACTTC	CASSRARARNEQYF
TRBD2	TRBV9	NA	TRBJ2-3	TGTGCCAGCAGTTCTAGCGGGAGGGGCACAGATACGCAGTATTTT	CASSSSGRGTDTQYF
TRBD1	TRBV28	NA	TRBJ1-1	TGTGCCAGCAGCGGACAGGGCCTAGAAGAAGCTTTCTTT	CASSGQGLEEAFF
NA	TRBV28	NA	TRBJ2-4	TGTGCCAGCAGCCAACCCGGGACACACACAGGCCACATTCAGTACTTC	CASSQPGTHTGHIQYF
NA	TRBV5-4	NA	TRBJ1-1	TGTGCCAGCAGCTTCACGGCGGCCACTGAAGCTTTCTTT	CASSFTAATEAFF
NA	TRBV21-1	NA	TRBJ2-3	TGTGCCACCCCGGGACTAGCGGCTTCTGGAGGCACAGATACGCAGTATTTT	CATPGLAASGGTDTQYF
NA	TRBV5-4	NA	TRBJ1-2	TGTGCCAGCAGCTCACCAACTAACTATGGCTACACCTTC	CASSSPTNYGYTF
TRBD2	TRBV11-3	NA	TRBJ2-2	TGTGCCAGCAGCTCTAGCGGGAGGGGGACCGGGGAGCTGTTTTTT	CASSSSGRGTGELFF
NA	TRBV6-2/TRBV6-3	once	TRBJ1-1	TGTGCCAGCAGTTCTGGCCCCCCTAAAGATGAAGCTTTCTTT	CASSSGPPKDEAFF
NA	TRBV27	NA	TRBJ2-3	TGTGCCAGCAGAGATCTAGGAGATACGCAGTATTTT	CASRDLGDTQYF
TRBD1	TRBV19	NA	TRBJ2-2	TGTGCCAGTAGCTATAGACACGGACAGGGTCACACCGGGGAGCTGTTTTTT	CASSYRHGQGHTGELFF
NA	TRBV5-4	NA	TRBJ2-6	TGTGCCAGCAGCGCCCGGGCTGGGGCCAACGTCCTGACTTTC	CASSARAGANVLTF
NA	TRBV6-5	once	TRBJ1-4	TGTGCCAGCCGGGCGGGGGGCGGTAATCAAAAACTATTTTTT	CASRAGGGNQKLFF
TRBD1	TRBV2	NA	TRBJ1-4	TGTGCCAGCAGTGAAGCAGGGACAGAAAATGAAAAACTGTTTTTT	CASSEAGTENEKLFF
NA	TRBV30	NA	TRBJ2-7	TGTGCCTGGAGTGTATACGTCTTACCCTACGAGCAGTACTTC	CAWSVYVLPYEQYF
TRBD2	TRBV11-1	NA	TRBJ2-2	TGTGCCAGCAGCTCCGGAGGGAGGGAGCGCGGGGAGCTGTTTTTT	CASSSGGRERGELFF
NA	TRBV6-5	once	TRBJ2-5	TGTGCCAGCAGTCCCGCAGGGGCGGGAGAGGAGACCCAGTACTTC	CASSPAGAGEETQYF
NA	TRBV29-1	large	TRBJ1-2	TGCAGCGTTGAAGAACAGGATCAAAACTATGGCTACACCTTC	CSVEEQDQNYGYTF
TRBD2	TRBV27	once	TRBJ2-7	TGTGCCAGCAGTTTAACGTGGGAGGGCCCTCACGAGCAGTACTTC	CASSLTWEGPHEQYF
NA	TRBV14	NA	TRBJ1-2	TGTGCCAGCAGCCAAGACCTAGACTATGGCTACACCTTC	CASSQDLDYGYTF
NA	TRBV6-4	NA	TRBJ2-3	TGTGCCAGCAGTGACAGGGAGTCAGATACGCAGTATTTT	CASSDRESDTQYF
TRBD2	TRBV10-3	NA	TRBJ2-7	TGTGCCATTGGACTAGCGGGAGACGAGCAGTACTTC	CAIGLAGDEQYF
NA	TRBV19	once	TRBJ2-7	TGTGCCAGTAGTATGAATCTTTTAAGTTTCTACGAGCAGTACTTC	CASSMNLLSFYEQYF
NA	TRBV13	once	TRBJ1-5	TGTGCCAGCAGCTTACGGGGGGCTCTTAGCAATCAGCCCCAGCATTTT	CASSLRGALSNQPQHF
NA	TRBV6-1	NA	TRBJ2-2	TGTGCCAGCGTCAGCGGCCCAAACACCGGAAAGCTGTTTTTT	CASVSGPNTGKLFF
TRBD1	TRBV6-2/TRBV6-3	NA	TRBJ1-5	TGTGCCAGCAGTTACCCGGACAGGGCAAGACAGCCCCAGCATTTT	CASSYPDRARQPQHF
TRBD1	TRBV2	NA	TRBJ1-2	TGTGCCAGCGGGGAGACAGGGGTTCTCTATGGCTACACCTTC	CASGETGVLYGYTF
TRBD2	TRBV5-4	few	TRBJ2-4	TGTGCCAGCAGCCTCGACGCGGGGGAAAACATTCAGTACTTC	CASSLDAGENIQYF
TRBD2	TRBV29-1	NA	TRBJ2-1	TGCAGCGTTGACCCTAGCGGACTCTACAATGAGCAGTTCTTC	CSVDPSGLYNEQFF
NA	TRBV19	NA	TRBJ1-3	TGTGCCAGTAGTAGATCGCGGCAGGGGATCTACACCATATATTTT	CASSRSRQGIYTIYF
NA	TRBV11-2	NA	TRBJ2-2	TGTGCCAGCAGCTTAGGGCAGGGTTTTGACACCGGGGAGCTGTTTTTT	CASSLGQGFDTGELFF
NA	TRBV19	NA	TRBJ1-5	TGTGCCAGTAGTACAGGGATGAGGAGCAATCAGCCCCAGCATTTT	CASSTGMRSNQPQHF
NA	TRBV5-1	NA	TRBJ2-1	TGCGCCAGCAGCACATGGGGTTTCCCCGCTACCTACAATGAGCAGTTCTTC	CASSTWGFPATYNEQFF
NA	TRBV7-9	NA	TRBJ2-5	TGTGCCAGCAGCTCACAGGGCACCTCACAAGAGACCCAGTACTTC	CASSSQGTSQETQYF
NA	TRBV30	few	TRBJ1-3	TGTGCCTGGAGACAGGTTGGAACAAACACCATATATTTT	CAWRQVGTNTIYF
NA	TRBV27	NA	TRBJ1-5	TGTGCCAGCAGTTTAGGGCAGGTTGATCAGCCCCAGCATTTT	CASSLGQVDQPQHF
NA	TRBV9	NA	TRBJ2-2	TGTGCCAGCAGCGCCTCCGGGACTGACACCGGGGAGCTGTTTTTT	CASSASGTDTGELFF
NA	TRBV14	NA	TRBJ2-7	TGTGCCAGCAGCCTCCGTCCCGGGACAACTTACTTC	CASSLRPGTTYF
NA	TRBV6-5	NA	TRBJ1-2	TGTGCCAGCAGTCAAACAGTGTTCGGGGGCTACACCTTC	CASSQTVFGGYTF
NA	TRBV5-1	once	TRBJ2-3	TGCGCCAGCAGCTTGAAGGGGGGAGCCACAGATACGCAGTATTTT	CASSLKGGATDTQYF
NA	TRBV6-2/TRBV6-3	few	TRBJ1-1	TGTGCCAGCAGTTACAGGGTCCTGAACACTGAAGCTTTCTTT	CASSYRVLNTEAFF
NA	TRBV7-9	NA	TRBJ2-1	TGTGCCAGCAGCTCCTCCCGTCTAGCCGAGCAGTTCTTC	CASSSSRLAEQFF